The clone carrying this T cell receptor (beta chain) was seen ten or more times. The antigen is not known. This sample was taken from a study of breast tumors, draining lymph nodes, adjacent tissues. Study conclusions and caveats: That most tumor T cells come from lymph nodes remained unproven. Data fit most tumor T cells coming from lymph node, expanding in tumor. Tumor and nontumor repertoires were significantly more similar in luminal-like than in basal-like breast cancer. Compared with lymph nodes, tumors were less diverse; compared with nontumor tissue, more.

Each CDR3 protein gets one entry after TCRdb re-called the multiplex PCR reads with MiXCR. The top ten hold approximately 20% of the sample, which has under 20,000 distinct CDR3 sequences, roughly two fifths seen once. Sequencing input: breast tumor tissue. The TCR sequence derives from a female donor with breast cancer. Some clones in this sample may be carry-over from other donors' samples.

The CDR3 nucleotides read TGTGCCAGCAGGGGACACGTAAGCTCCTACAATGAGCAGTTCTTC. It specifies CASRGHVSSYNEQFF. This rearrangement joins TRBV6-2 or TRBV6-3 to TRBJ2-1; possibly TRBD1 for D (6 bases). In germline, CDR1 is MNHEY, CDR2 SVGEGT. The CDR3 runs to 15 residues. The V gene lost 6 bases and the J gene lost 0 bases, with 12 bases spanning the gap.